This is a list of T cell receptor beta chains from one sample in a study of blood T cell repertoires in COVID-19. Using immunoSEQ multiplex PCR, the repertoire was profiled, and TCRdb retains in-frame clones only, with some absent. The sample lists some 230,000 clones, about 80% seen once, with 1.3% in the top ten. Sequencing input: PBMCs or T cells enriched from blood (not recorded which). The receptor source for this set is a woman aged 40 to 55 with acute COVID-19. The CDR3 runs from the conserved cysteine through the conserved F or W. Each record gives: V gene, D gene, J gene, clone size, CDR3 DNA, CDR3 protein. The D gene is left open where the match is weak. The listing skips clone size in some rows; elsewhere it reads once, few, many or a size class.

v_call: TRBV7-7; d_call: -; j_call: TRBJ2-5; clone_size: -; cdr3_nt: TGTGCCAGCAGCGAACGGGGGTACCAAGAGACCCAGTACTTC; cdr3_aa: CASSERGYQETQYF
v_call: TRBV28; d_call: -; j_call: TRBJ1-2; clone_size: few; cdr3_nt: TGTGCCAGCACAAGCCTTACCTATGGCTACACCTTC; cdr3_aa: CASTSLTYGYTF
v_call: TRBV9; d_call: TRBD1; j_call: TRBJ2-2; clone_size: -; cdr3_nt: TGTGCCAGCAGCCGCCTTTGGGACAGGGGTTCCGGGGAGCTGTTTTTT; cdr3_aa: CASSRLWDRGSGELFF
v_call: TRBV3-1/TRBV3-2; d_call: -; j_call: TRBJ2-7; clone_size: -; cdr3_nt: TGTGCCAGCAGCCAAGAGAGGCAGGGGCGCTACGAGCAGTACTTC; cdr3_aa: CASSQERQGRYEQYF
v_call: TRBV19; d_call: -; j_call: TRBJ2-2; clone_size: -; cdr3_nt: TGTGCCAGTACGGCGGGCCAAACGAACACCGGGGAGCTGTTTTTT; cdr3_aa: CASTAGQTNTGELFF
v_call: TRBV30; d_call: -; j_call: TRBJ1-4; clone_size: -; cdr3_nt: TGTGCCTGGAGTCGGCGGACAGTCGCTGAAAAACTGTTTTTT; cdr3_aa: CAWSRRTVAEKLFF
v_call: TRBV19; d_call: -; j_call: TRBJ2-5; clone_size: -; cdr3_nt: TGTGCCAGTAGTATCTTTGAGACCCAGTACTTC; cdr3_aa: CASSIFETQYF
v_call: TRBV5-4; d_call: -; j_call: TRBJ2-3; clone_size: -; cdr3_nt: TGTGCCAGCAGCTTGTTGGGACTTCAAACTAGCACAGATACGCAGTATTTT; cdr3_aa: CASSLLGLQTSTDTQYF
v_call: TRBV19; d_call: -; j_call: TRBJ1-1; clone_size: -; cdr3_nt: TGTGCCACGTCTAGGGGTTACGACACTGAAGCTTTCTTT; cdr3_aa: CATSRGYDTEAFF
v_call: TRBV7-2; d_call: -; j_call: TRBJ1-3; clone_size: -; cdr3_nt: TGTGCCAGCAGCTTAGAGGGACAAATCTCTGGAAACACCATATATTTT; cdr3_aa: CASSLEGQISGNTIYF
v_call: TRBV30; d_call: -; j_call: TRBJ2-7; clone_size: -; cdr3_nt: TGTGCCTGGACCTTAGGAGGCTCTCCCTACGAGCAGTACTTC; cdr3_aa: CAWTLGGSPYEQYF
v_call: TRBV28; d_call: TRBD1; j_call: TRBJ1-1; clone_size: once; cdr3_nt: TGTGCCAGCAGGCGGGACAGGGGCGGAACTGAAGCTTTCTTT; cdr3_aa: CASRRDRGGTEAFF
v_call: TRBV6-5; d_call: TRBD1; j_call: TRBJ2-2; clone_size: -; cdr3_nt: TGTGCCAGCAGTTACGAAGAGACAGGGGCCGCCGGGGAGCTGTTTTTT; cdr3_aa: CASSYEETGAAGELFF
v_call: TRBV6-6; d_call: -; j_call: TRBJ1-5; clone_size: -; cdr3_nt: TGTGCCAGCAGACCAGGGGTAGGACTCCGCAATCAGCCCCAGCATTTT; cdr3_aa: CASRPGVGLRNQPQHF
v_call: TRBV29-1; d_call: TRBD2; j_call: TRBJ2-7; clone_size: -; cdr3_nt: TGCAGCTCCCGGGGGGGACCCCCAACGCCCTACGAGCAGTACTTC; cdr3_aa: CSSRGGPPTPYEQYF
v_call: TRBV21-1; d_call: -; j_call: TRBJ1-3; clone_size: -; cdr3_nt: TGTGCCAGCAGCAAAGTGAGGTTGACAGGGTACTCTGGAAACACCATATATTTT; cdr3_aa: CASSKVRLTGYSGNTIYF
v_call: TRBV9; d_call: -; j_call: TRBJ2-1; clone_size: -; cdr3_nt: TGTGCCAGCAGCGTAGATAGGGGGAATGAGCAGTTCTTC; cdr3_aa: CASSVDRGNEQFF
v_call: TRBV10-3; d_call: TRBD1; j_call: TRBJ1-6; clone_size: -; cdr3_nt: TGTGCCATCAGTGAGTCGACAGGGGGAATTCATAATTCACCCCTCCACTTT; cdr3_aa: CAISESTGGIHNSPLHF
v_call: TRBV19; d_call: TRBD1; j_call: TRBJ2-5; clone_size: -; cdr3_nt: TGTGCCAGTAGTAGCCCCGTCGGCAGGGGGCAAGAGACCCAGTACTTC; cdr3_aa: CASSSPVGRGQETQYF
v_call: TRBV19; d_call: -; j_call: TRBJ1-2; clone_size: -; cdr3_nt: TGTGCCAGTAGTATTGGTTTGGAGGGGTTCTACAGCTACACCTTC; cdr3_aa: CASSIGLEGFYSYTF
v_call: TRBV19; d_call: -; j_call: TRBJ1-1; clone_size: -; cdr3_nt: TGTGCCAGTAGTTATCTCAGGGCGGCTTTCTTT; cdr3_aa: CASSYLRAAFF
v_call: TRBV19; d_call: -; j_call: TRBJ1-5; clone_size: -; cdr3_nt: TGTGCCAGTAGCCAAGAGCCGAAGCCCCAGCATTTT; cdr3_aa: CASSQEPKPQHF
v_call: TRBV2; d_call: -; j_call: TRBJ2-1; clone_size: -; cdr3_nt: TGTGCCAGCAGTAGGTTAGAAGCGTCCTACAATGAGCAGTTCTTC; cdr3_aa: CASSRLEASYNEQFF
v_call: TRBV3-1/TRBV3-2; d_call: TRBD2; j_call: TRBJ2-7; clone_size: many; cdr3_nt: TGTGCCAGCAGCCAGGCCGGACTAGCGGGGGGGCCCTACGAGCAGTACTTC; cdr3_aa: CASSQAGLAGGPYEQYF
v_call: TRBV5-6; d_call: TRBD1; j_call: TRBJ1-1; clone_size: -; cdr3_nt: TGTGCCAGCAGCTTGAGGCAGGGGGTGGCTGAAGCTTTCTTT; cdr3_aa: CASSLRQGVAEAFF
v_call: TRBV7-2; d_call: TRBD1; j_call: TRBJ1-2; clone_size: -; cdr3_nt: TGTGCCAGCAGCTCGACCGGGACAGCTAACTATGGCTACACCTTC; cdr3_aa: CASSSTGTANYGYTF
v_call: TRBV6-5; d_call: -; j_call: TRBJ2-3; clone_size: -; cdr3_nt: TGTGCCAGTATGCGGACTCGTAGCACAGATACGCAGTATTTT; cdr3_aa: CASMRTRSTDTQYF
v_call: TRBV5-1; d_call: TRBD1; j_call: TRBJ1-2; clone_size: -; cdr3_nt: TGCGCCAGCAGCTCTCCAGGGGGCCATGGCTACACCTTC; cdr3_aa: CASSSPGGHGYTF
v_call: TRBV7-8; d_call: TRBD2; j_call: TRBJ2-1; clone_size: -; cdr3_nt: TGTGCCAGCAGCCACACTAGCGGGAGGGGGAATGAGCAGTTCTTC; cdr3_aa: CASSHTSGRGNEQFF
v_call: TRBV3-1/TRBV3-2; d_call: TRBD1; j_call: TRBJ2-5; clone_size: -; cdr3_nt: TGTGCCAGCAGCCAATTACTCAGGGGGCGAAAAGAGACCCAGTACTTC; cdr3_aa: CASSQLLRGRKETQYF
v_call: TRBV7-6; d_call: TRBD2; j_call: TRBJ2-3; clone_size: -; cdr3_nt: TGTGCCAGCAGCTTGCTAGCGGCTAGCACAGATACGCAGTATTTT; cdr3_aa: CASSLLAASTDTQYF
v_call: TRBV6-5; d_call: TRBD1; j_call: TRBJ1-5; clone_size: -; cdr3_nt: TGTGCCAGCAGGTACAGGGGTCTGCCGGGTGAGCCCCAGCATTTT; cdr3_aa: CASRYRGLPGEPQHF
v_call: TRBV11-2; d_call: TRBD1; j_call: TRBJ1-6; clone_size: -; cdr3_nt: TGTGCCAGCAGCTTCTCGTGGGGGGACAGGGAGGATTCACCCCTCCACTTT; cdr3_aa: CASSFSWGDREDSPLHF
v_call: TRBV4-1; d_call: -; j_call: TRBJ1-4; clone_size: -; cdr3_nt: TGCGCCAGCAGCCCGGGTCATCGACAGCCAAATGAAAAACTGTTTTTT; cdr3_aa: CASSPGHRQPNEKLFF
v_call: TRBV5-1; d_call: TRBD1; j_call: TRBJ1-5; clone_size: once; cdr3_nt: TGCGCCAGCAGCGCCGGGACAGGCGACACTAGCAATCAGCCCCAGCATTTT; cdr3_aa: CASSAGTGDTSNQPQHF
v_call: TRBV7-8; d_call: -; j_call: TRBJ1-2; clone_size: -; cdr3_nt: TGTGCCAGCAGCCGGACACCTCTGAGAGATGGCTACACCTTC; cdr3_aa: CASSRTPLRDGYTF
v_call: TRBV4-1; d_call: TRBD1; j_call: TRBJ1-1; clone_size: -; cdr3_nt: TGCGCCAGCAGCCCGGACTTTCCCGGGACAGACACTGAAGCTTTCTTT; cdr3_aa: CASSPDFPGTDTEAFF
v_call: TRBV5-1; d_call: TRBD2; j_call: TRBJ2-1; clone_size: -; cdr3_nt: TGCGCCAGCAGCTTGGACACTAGCGGCTCCTACAATGAGCAGTTCTTC; cdr3_aa: CASSLDTSGSYNEQFF
v_call: TRBV7-9; d_call: -; j_call: TRBJ1-1; clone_size: -; cdr3_nt: TGTGCCAGCAGCTCTCAGGGGAGGAACACTGAAGCTTTCTTT; cdr3_aa: CASSSQGRNTEAFF
v_call: TRBV5-4; d_call: -; j_call: TRBJ2-5; clone_size: -; cdr3_nt: TGTGCCAGCAGCTTGCGCTCCGGGGGGCCGGGAGAGACCCAGTACTTC; cdr3_aa: CASSLRSGGPGETQYF
v_call: TRBV27; d_call: -; j_call: TRBJ1-2; clone_size: -; cdr3_nt: TGTGCCAGCAGTTTAGCACAGGGAGATGGCTACACCTTC; cdr3_aa: CASSLAQGDGYTF
v_call: TRBV29-1; d_call: TRBD1; j_call: TRBJ1-1; clone_size: once; cdr3_nt: TGCAGCGTTGAACCGGGACAGGGGGCGGGTGAAGCTTTCTTT; cdr3_aa: CSVEPGQGAGEAFF